This T cell receptor beta chain was captured in a study of shared T cell receptors in the human thymus. Germline CDR1 SGHVS, CDR2 FQNEAQ. Trimming took 4 bases from V and 3 from J; bases not matched to a gene: 2. CDR3 size: 13 residues. Profiled with immunoSEQ multiplex PCR; TCRdb holds only in-frame clones, not every one. The sample has 540,000 or so clones; more than 75% are singletons. This clone was observed a handful of times. The sample was also reused in another study, on human thymus T cells. This second study says: From resections taken during corrective heart surgery, the thymus tissue was obtained.

Source material: thymocytes. This receptor was obtained from a boy under two years old with a congenital heart defect. The J gene is TRBJ2-7, the V gene TRBV7-8, with 8 bases identical to TRBD1. CDR3 nucleotides: TGTGCCAGCAGCTCGGGACAGGACTACGAGCAGTACTTC. It is translated as CASSSGQDYEQYF.